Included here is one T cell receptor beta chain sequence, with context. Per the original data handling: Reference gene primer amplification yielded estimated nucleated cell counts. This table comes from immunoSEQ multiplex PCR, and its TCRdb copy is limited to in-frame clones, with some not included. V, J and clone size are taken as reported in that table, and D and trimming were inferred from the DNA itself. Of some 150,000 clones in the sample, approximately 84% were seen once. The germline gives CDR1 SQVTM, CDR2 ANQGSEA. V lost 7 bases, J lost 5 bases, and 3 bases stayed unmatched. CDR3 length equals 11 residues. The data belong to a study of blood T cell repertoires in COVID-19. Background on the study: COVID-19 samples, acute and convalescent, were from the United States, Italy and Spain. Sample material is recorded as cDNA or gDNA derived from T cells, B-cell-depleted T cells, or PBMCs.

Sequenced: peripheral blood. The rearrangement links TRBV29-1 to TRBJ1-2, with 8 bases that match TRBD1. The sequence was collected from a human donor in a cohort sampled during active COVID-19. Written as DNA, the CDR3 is TGCAGCGGTGGACAGGGATATGGCTACACCTTC. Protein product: CSGGQGYGYTF.